This T cell receptor beta chain was obtained from a study of shared clonotypes between healthy human individuals (dated by TCRdb to 2020 to 2022). Broadly, across the study: The cohort included three men and a couple of women between 18 and 49 years of age. For each donor, three plates each were used for CD4 naive and CD4 memory, two plates were used for CD8 naive, and one plate was used for CD8 memory. To estimate repertoire size and how much clonotype sharing occurs between individuals, the study deeply sequenced the blood TCR repertoires of several healthy adults. Libraries were prepared and TCR repertoires were sequenced by different laboratories using diverse techniques, in order to increase sequencing depth and limit assay-specific biases. Per donor, leukapheresis produced somewhere between about 0.8 and 9 billion PBMCs. The research as a whole found: Estimated clonotype richness was generally larger for naive than for memory subsets. Sampling was restricted to blood, and TCR repertoires in tissue are likely to differ from TCR repertoires in blood. Approximately 4.8% of naive CD4, 3.5% of naive CD8, roughly 2.4% of memory CD4, and around 0.42% of memory CD8 clonotypes were shared across several donors. The small number of donors limited the genetic and exposure-history diversity represented. Clonotypes shared by all four sorted-subset donors showed higher generation probabilities than non-shared clonotypes. Pairwise subsampling indicated that sequencing depth was expected to affect the degree of clonotype sharing among donors. Incomplete sequencing was indicated by rarefaction of sorted-subset datasets, despite the large sequencing depth.

For this clone: Its antigen is still unknown. Base qualities are not recorded, but no much larger clone differs from it by a single base.

The CDR3 spans 14 residues, from the cysteine through the phenylalanine. The only DNA kept is the CDR3, 42 bases in frame from the first base. V is cut by 0 bases and J by 4 bases, and the space between the germline ends is 10 bases. The germline V gene encodes CDR1 LNHDA and CDR2 SQIVND (reference sequence). Using the deep immunoSEQ assay, multiplex PCR amplified TCR CDR3 regions from genomic DNA. Extracted genomic DNA from each cell subset was distributed evenly across all wells of several immunoSEQ 96-well plates, and each plate was treated as a replicate. Each replicate PCR for sorted subsets received around 0.2 ug genomic DNA, equal to roughly 33,000 T cell genomes. Purified libraries were measured with a Qubit 3.0 fluorometer, size-checked on a Bioanalyzer 2100, and measured again with the KAPA Library Quantification kit. Each immunoSEQ 96-well plate was sequenced on its own single-read 150-cycle Illumina NextSeq 550 flow cell. The original pipeline was this. The immunoSEQ output contained only junctional sequences without quality scores, so filtering could not match that applied to full-length reads. To assign V/J genes and CDR3, sequences were annotated using PyIR, a Python wrapper for IgBLAST v1.9, with IMGT germline references. Reads were removed for weak V/J assignments (E-value above 1e-6), missing CDR3, stop codons, out-of-frame junctions, or ambiguous translated residues. A V3J clonotype was defined by an identical inferred V gene, J gene, and CDR3 amino acid sequence. Percentage overlap between repertoires was calculated by dividing the number of shared unique clonotypes by the size of the smaller repertoire. Repertoire richness was assessed with RTK rarefaction, the Chao1 estimator, and Recon v2.1 estimates of unobserved clonotypes. Generation probabilities were computed with OLGA for all TCRbeta clonotypes obtained by the gDNA method from several donors. TCRdb carries this immuneACCESS record with in-frame sequences only. Its versions omit some clonotypes, under half of them owing to an unresolved V gene in the studies checked, with the rest unexplained. V, J and clone size derive from that table, while D and trimming were established from the DNA sequence. This sample has over a million clones in its table, and roughly 75% of those were observed once. About 1.5% of the sample is held by the ten biggest clonotypes.

Healthy HIV-negative adults with no recently reported acute infections or vaccinations were included as donors. All donors were Caucasian adults living in Nashville, Tennessee, USA. CD4+ T cells were enriched by magnetic negative selection; naive cells were then positively selected on CD45RA, and the negative fraction formed the memory subset. Blood was collected by leukapheresis, and PBMCs were isolated by Ficoll-Histopaque density gradient centrifugation and then cryopreserved in liquid nitrogen vapor phase. Analytical flow cytometry was used to check the purity and quantity of every magnetically sorted T cell population. Each sorted fraction had its genomic DNA isolated and then quantified by UV absorbance on a Nanodrop 2000c.

The sequence joins TRBV19 to TRBJ2-7; perhaps TRBD2 is the D gene, with 5 bases matching. The receptor was derived from a man younger than 30 in good health. The material sequenced was memory CD4+ T cells sorted from blood. Reading the label with the study, this specimen's cell subset or site is: CD45RA-negative fraction. The DNA is TGTGCCAGTAGTATAGACCATTTAGCGTACGAGCAGTACTTC. It encodes CASSIDHLAYEQYF.